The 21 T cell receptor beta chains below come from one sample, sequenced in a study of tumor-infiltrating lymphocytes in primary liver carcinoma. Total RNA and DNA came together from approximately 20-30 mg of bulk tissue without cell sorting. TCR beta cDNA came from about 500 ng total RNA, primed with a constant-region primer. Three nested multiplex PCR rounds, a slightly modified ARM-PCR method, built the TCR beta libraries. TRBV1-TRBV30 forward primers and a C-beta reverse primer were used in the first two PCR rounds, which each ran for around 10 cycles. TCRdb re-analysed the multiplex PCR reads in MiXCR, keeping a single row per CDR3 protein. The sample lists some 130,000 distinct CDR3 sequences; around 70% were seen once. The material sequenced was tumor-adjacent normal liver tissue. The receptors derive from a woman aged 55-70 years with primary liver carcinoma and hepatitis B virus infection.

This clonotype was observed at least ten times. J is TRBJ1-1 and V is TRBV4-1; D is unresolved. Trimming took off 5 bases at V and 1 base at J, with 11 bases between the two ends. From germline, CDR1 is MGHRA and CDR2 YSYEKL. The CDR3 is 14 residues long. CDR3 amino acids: CASSANNRNTEAFF. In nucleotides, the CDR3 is TGCGCCAGCAGCGCAAACAACAGGAACACTGAAGCTTTCTTT.

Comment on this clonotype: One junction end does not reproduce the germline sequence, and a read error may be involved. The CDR3 region has the DNA TGTGCCAGCAGTTTAGTGTTCGGAACGCGAGGGCCTCGTTCCTACAACGAGCAGTTCTTC. Protein: CASSLVFGTRGPRSYNEQFF. The chain is built from TRBV11-2 and TRBJ2-1, with a tentative D call TRBD2 (5 bases). The CDR3 runs to 20 residues. Per the germline V gene, CDR1 is SGHAT and CDR2 is FQNNGV. Variable domain in full (rest from reference TRBV11-2 and TRBJ2-1): EAGVAQSPRYKIIEKRQSVAFWCNPISGHATLYWYQQILGQGPKLLIQFQNNGVVDDSQLPKDRFSAERLKGVDSTLKIQPAKLEDSAVYLCASSLVFGTRGPRSYNEQFFGPGTRLTVL.

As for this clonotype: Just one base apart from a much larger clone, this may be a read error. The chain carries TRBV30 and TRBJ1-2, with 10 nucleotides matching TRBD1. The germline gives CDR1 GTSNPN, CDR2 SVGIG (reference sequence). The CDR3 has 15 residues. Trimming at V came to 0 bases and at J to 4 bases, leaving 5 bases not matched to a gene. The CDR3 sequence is CAWSVPGTGVYGYTF. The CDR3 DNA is TGTGCCTGGAGTGTACCCGGGACAGGGGTCTATGGCTACACCTTC. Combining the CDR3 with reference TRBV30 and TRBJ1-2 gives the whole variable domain SQTIHQWPATLVQPVGSPLSLECTVEGTSNPNLYWYRQAAGRGLQLLFYSVGIGQISSEVPQNLSASRPQDRQFILSSKKLLLSDSGFYLCAWSVPGTGVYGYTFGSGTRLTVV.

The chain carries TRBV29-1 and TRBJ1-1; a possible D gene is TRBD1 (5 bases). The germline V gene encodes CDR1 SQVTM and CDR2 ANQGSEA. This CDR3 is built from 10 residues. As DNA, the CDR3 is TGCACCGGAGCACAGGAGGAAGCTTTCTTT. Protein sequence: CTGAQEEAFF.

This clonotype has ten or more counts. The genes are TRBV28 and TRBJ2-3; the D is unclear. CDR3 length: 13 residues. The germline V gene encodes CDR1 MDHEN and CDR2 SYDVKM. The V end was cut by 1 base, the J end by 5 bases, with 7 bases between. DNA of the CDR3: TGTGCCAGCAGTTTATCTCTAGGAGATACGCAGTATTTT. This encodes CASSLSLGDTQYF.

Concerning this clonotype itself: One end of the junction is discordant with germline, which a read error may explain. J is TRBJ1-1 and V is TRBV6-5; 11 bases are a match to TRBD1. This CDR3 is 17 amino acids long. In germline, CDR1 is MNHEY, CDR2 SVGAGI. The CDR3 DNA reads TGTGCCTGCAGTTACAGCCCGGGACAGGGGGAAGTGACTGAAGCTATCTTT. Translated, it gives CACSYSPGQGEVTEAIF.

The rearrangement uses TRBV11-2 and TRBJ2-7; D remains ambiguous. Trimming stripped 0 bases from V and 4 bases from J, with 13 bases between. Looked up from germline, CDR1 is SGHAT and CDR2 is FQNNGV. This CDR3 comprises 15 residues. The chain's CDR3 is CASSLDTCPGYEQYF. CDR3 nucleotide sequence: TGTGCCAGCAGCTTAGATACATGCCCAGGATACGAGCAGTACTTC.

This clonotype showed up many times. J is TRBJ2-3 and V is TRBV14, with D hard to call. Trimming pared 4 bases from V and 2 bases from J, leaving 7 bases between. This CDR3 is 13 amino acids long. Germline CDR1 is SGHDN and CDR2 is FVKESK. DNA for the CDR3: TGTGCCAGCAGCCGTCAGTTCACAGATACGCAGTATTTT. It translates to CASSRQFTDTQYF.

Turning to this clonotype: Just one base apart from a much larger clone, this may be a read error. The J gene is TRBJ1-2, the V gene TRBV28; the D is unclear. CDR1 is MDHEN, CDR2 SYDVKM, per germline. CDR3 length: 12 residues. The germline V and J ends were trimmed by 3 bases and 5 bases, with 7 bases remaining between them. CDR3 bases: TGTGCCAGCAGTTTGGACGCTTATGGCTACACCTTC. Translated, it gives CASSLDAYGYTF.

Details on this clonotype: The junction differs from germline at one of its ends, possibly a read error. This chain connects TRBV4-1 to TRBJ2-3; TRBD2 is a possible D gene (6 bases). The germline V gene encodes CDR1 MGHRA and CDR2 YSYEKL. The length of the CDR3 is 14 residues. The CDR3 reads CVSSLEEGRDTQYF. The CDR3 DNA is TGCGTCAGCAGCCTCGAGGAGGGCAGGGATACGCAGTATTTT.

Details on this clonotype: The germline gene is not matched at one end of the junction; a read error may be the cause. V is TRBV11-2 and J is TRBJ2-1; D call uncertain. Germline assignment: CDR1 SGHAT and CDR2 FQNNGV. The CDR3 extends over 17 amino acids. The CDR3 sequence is CASSSEQQGIVYNERFF. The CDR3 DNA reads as TGTGCCAGCAGCTCAGAACAACAAGGTATAGTCTACAATGAGCGGTTCTTC.

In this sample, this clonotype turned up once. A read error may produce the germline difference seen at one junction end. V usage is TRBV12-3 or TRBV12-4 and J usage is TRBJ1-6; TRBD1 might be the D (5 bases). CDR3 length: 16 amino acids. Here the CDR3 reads CASSSGGGFYNSPLHF. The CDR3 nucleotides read TGTGCCAGCAGTTCTGGCGGGGGTTTCTATAATTCACCTCTCCACTTT.

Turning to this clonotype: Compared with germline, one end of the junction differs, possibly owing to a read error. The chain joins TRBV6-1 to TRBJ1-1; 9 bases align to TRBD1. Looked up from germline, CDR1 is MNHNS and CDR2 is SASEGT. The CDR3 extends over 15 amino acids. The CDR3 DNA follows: TGTGCCAGCAGTGCGGAGACAGGGGGAGGCACGCTAGCTTCCTTT. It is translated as CASSAETGGGTLASF.

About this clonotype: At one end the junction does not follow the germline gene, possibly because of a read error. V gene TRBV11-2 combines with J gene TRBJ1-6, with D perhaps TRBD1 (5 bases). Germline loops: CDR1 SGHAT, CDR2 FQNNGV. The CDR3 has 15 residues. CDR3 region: CASSLGTGDNSPFHF. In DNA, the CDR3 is TGTGCTAGTAGCTTAGGAACAGGAGACAATTCACCCTTCCACTTT.

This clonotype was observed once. The CDR3 loop reads CASRSGAAEQYF. The CDR3 DNA follows: TGTGCCAGTAGGTCCGGGGCAGCCGAGCAGTACTTC. The chain is built from TRBV6-2 or TRBV6-3 and TRBJ2-7; D tentatively reads TRBD1 or TRBD2 (5 bases each). This CDR3 is built from 12 residues. CDR1 and CDR2 from the germline V gene are MNHEY and SVGEGT. Trimming cost V 9 bases and J 6 bases, with 15 bases left between them.

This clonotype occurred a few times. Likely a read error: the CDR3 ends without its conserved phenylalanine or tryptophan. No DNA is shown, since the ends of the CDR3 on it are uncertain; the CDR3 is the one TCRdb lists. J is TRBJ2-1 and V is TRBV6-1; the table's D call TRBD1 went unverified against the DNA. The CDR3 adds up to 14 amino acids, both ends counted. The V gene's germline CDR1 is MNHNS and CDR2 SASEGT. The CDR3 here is CASIVGVDYNEQSS.

The CDR3 region has the DNA TGTACCAACAGACCGGACAGGGGGCTTGGCTACACCTTC. It codes for CTNRPDRGLGYTF. V and J are TRBV6-5 and TRBJ1-2; 11 positions agree with TRBD1. The germline V gene has CDR1 MNHEY and CDR2 SVGAGI. The CDR3 covers 13 residues.

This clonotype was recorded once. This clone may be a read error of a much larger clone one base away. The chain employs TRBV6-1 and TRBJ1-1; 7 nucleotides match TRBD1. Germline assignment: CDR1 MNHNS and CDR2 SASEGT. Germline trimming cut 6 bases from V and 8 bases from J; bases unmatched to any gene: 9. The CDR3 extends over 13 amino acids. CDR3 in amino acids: CASRTGAGFEAFF. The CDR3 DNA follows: TGTGCCAGCAGAACAGGGGCCGGCTTCGAAGCTTTCTTT.

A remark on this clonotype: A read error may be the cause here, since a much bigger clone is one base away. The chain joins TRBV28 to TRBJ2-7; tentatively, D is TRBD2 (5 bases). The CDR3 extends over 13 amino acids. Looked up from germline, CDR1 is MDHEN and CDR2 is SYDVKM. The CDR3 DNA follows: TGTGCCAGCAGTGGAGCGGTTACCTACGAGCAGCACTTC. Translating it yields CASSGAVTYEQHF.

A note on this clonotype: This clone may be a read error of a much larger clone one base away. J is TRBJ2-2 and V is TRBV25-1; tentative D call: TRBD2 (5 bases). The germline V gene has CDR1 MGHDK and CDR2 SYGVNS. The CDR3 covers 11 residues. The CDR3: CASSAVGELCF. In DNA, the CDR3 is TGTGCCAGCAGTGCGGTCGGGGAGCTGTGTTTT.

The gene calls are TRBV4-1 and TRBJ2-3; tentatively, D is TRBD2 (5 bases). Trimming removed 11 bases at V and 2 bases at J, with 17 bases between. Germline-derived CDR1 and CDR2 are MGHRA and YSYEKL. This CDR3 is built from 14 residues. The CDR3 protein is CAGSQGQNTDTQYF. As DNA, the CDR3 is TGCGCCGGGAGCCAAGGCCAGAACACAGATACGCAGTATTTT.